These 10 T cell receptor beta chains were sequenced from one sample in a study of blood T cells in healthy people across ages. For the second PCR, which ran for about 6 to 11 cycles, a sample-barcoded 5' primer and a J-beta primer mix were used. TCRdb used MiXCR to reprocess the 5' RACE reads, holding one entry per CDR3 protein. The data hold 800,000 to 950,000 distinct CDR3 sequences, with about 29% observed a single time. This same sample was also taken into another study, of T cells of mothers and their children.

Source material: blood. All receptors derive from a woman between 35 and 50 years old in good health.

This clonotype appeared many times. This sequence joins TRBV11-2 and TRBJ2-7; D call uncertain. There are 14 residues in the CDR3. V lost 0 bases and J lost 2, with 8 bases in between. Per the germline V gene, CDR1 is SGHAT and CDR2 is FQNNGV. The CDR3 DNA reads TGTGCCAGCAGCTTAGATGTCGGGCCCTACGAGCAGTACTTC. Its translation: CASSLDVGPYEQYF.

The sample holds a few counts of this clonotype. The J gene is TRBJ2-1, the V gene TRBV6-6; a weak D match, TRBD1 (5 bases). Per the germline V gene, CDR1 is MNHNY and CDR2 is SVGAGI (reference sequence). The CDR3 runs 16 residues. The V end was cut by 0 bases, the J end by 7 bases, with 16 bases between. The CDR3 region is CASSYSETLGRNEQFF. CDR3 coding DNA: TGTGCCAGCAGTTACTCCGAGACCCTGGGGCGGAATGAGCAGTTCTTC.

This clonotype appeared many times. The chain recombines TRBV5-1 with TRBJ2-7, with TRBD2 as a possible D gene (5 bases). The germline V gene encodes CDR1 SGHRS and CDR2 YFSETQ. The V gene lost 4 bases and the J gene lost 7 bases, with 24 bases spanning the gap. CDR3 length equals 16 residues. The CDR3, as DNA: TGCGCCAGCAGCACCGACCCCGGCGGACTGTTGAGTGAGCAGTACTTC. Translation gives CASSTDPGGLLSEQYF. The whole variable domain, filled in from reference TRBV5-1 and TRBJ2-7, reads KAGVTQTPRYLIKTRGQQVTLSCSPISGHRSVSWYQQTPGQGLQFLFEYFSETQRNKGNFPGRFSGRQFSNSRSEMNVSTLELGDSALYLCASSTDPGGLLSEQYFGPGTRLTVT.

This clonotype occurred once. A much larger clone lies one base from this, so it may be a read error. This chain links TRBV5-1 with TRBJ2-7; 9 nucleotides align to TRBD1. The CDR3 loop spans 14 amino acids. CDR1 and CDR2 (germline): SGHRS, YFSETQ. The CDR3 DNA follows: TGCGCCAGCAGCTTTAAACAGGGGGCCTACGAGCAGGACTTC. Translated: CASSFKQGAYEQDF. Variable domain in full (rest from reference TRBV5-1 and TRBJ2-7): KAGVTQTPRYLIKTRGQQVTLSCSPISGHRSVSWYQQTPGQGLQFLFEYFSETQRNKGNFPGRFSGRQFSNSRSEMNVSTLELGDSALYLCASSFKQGAYEQDFGPGTRLTVT.

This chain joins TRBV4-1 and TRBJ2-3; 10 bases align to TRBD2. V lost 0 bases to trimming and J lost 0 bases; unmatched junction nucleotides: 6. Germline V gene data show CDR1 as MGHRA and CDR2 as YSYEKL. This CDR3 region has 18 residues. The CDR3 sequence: CASSQDTTSGTSTDTQYF. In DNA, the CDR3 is TGCGCCAGCAGCCAAGATACAACTAGCGGGACTAGCACAGATACGCAGTATTTT.

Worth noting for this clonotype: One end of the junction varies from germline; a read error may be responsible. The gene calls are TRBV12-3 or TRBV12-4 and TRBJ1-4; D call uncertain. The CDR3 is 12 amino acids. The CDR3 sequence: CASSFIHEKRFF. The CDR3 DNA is TGTGCCAGCAGTTTCATACATGAAAAACGGTTTTTT.

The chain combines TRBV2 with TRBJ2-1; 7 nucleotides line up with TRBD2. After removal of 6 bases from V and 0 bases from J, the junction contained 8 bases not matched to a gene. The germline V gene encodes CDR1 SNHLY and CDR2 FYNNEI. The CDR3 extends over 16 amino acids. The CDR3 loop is CASRLRRGSSYNEQFF. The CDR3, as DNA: TGTGCCAGCAGGCTTCGGCGGGGGAGCTCCTACAATGAGCAGTTCTTC.

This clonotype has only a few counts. CDR3 protein: CAISPYGDPSYGYTF. The CDR3 nucleotides are TGTGCCATCAGCCCCTATGGGGACCCAAGCTATGGCTACACCTTC. The chain uses TRBV10-3 and TRBJ1-2, with D possibly being TRBD1 (5 bases). Trimming left V 6 bases short and J 4 bases short, with 18 bases between. The germline V gene has CDR1 ENHRY and CDR2 SYGVKD. The CDR3 covers 15 residues.

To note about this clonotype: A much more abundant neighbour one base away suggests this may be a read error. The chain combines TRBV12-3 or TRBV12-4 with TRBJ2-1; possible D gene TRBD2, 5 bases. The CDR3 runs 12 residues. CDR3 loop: CASGFGLAEQFF. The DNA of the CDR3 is TGTGCCAGCGGTTTCGGACTGGCTGAGCAGTTCTTC.

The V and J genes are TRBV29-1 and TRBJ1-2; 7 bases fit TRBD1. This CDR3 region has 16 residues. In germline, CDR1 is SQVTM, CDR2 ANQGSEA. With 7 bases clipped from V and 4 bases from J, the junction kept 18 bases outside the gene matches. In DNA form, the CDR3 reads TGCAGCGCGGAGGGGGCAGGGAACCTAGTAGGCTATGGCTACACCTTC. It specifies CSAEGAGNLVGYGYTF.